Listed below are T cell receptor beta chains from one sample, sequenced in a study of beta chain features in type 1 diabetes. Libraries were prepared by immunoSEQ multiplex PCR; TCRdb keeps only in-frame clonotypes and omits some of them. The data show around 200,000 clones, about 12% seen once. Sample: central memory CD4+ T cells from blood. The receptors derive from a woman between 18 and 29 years old in good health. Each CDR3 is given with its conserved first and last residue. The D gene is left open where the match is weak. Some rows mark clone size as missing; the rest say once, few, many or name a class of expanded clone.

J gene: TRBJ2-7; clone size: -; V gene: TRBV5-4; D gene: TRBD1; CDR3 protein: CASTSGTGAYEQYF; CDR3 DNA: TGTGCCAGCACCTCCGGGACAGGGGCCTACGAGCAGTACTTC
J gene: TRBJ1-5; clone size: few; V gene: TRBV7-8; D gene: TRBD1; CDR3 protein: CATEDRPHSNQPQHF; CDR3 DNA: TGTGCCACTGAGGACAGGCCACATAGCAATCAGCCCCAGCATTTT
J gene: TRBJ1-1; clone size: few; V gene: TRBV28; D gene: -; CDR3 protein: CASKRQAGAFF; CDR3 DNA: TGTGCCAGCAAAAGACAGGCAGGAGCTTTCTTT
J gene: TRBJ2-1; clone size: -; V gene: TRBV18; D gene: -; CDR3 protein: CASQISGSYNEQFF; CDR3 DNA: TGTGCCAGTCAGATCTCCGGGTCCTACAATGAGCAGTTCTTC
J gene: TRBJ2-5; clone size: -; V gene: TRBV28; D gene: TRBD1; CDR3 protein: CASSPGTGLETQYF; CDR3 DNA: TGTGCCAGCAGTCCCGGGACAGGGCTCGAGACCCAGTACTTC
J gene: TRBJ2-7; clone size: -; V gene: TRBV7-8; D gene: TRBD2; CDR3 protein: CASSAGLAGDYEQYF; CDR3 DNA: TGTGCCAGCAGCGCGGGACTAGCGGGAGACTACGAGCAGTACTTC
J gene: TRBJ2-1; clone size: few; V gene: TRBV5-8; D gene: TRBD2; CDR3 protein: CASSFLAGVQEQFF; CDR3 DNA: TGTGCCAGCAGCTTTCTAGCGGGAGTGCAGGAGCAGTTCTTC
J gene: TRBJ1-5; clone size: -; V gene: TRBV12-5; D gene: -; CDR3 protein: CASGLETGEGSNQPQHF; CDR3 DNA: TGTGCTAGTGGTTTGGAGACAGGTGAGGGGAGCAATCAGCCCCAGCATTTT
J gene: TRBJ2-3; clone size: few; V gene: TRBV6-6; D gene: -; CDR3 protein: CASRAAFSTDTQYF; CDR3 DNA: TGTGCCAGCAGGGCGGCCTTCTCCACAGATACGCAGTATTTT
J gene: TRBJ2-2; clone size: -; V gene: TRBV18; D gene: TRBD2; CDR3 protein: CASSVETSGNAGELFF; CDR3 DNA: TGTGCCAGCTCAGTCGAGACTAGCGGGAACGCCGGGGAGCTGTTTTTT
J gene: TRBJ1-3; clone size: -; V gene: TRBV30; D gene: -; CDR3 protein: CAWNRPGATGNTIYF; CDR3 DNA: TGTGCCTGGAACCGTCCAGGGGCTACGGGAAACACCATATATTTT
J gene: TRBJ2-1; clone size: -; V gene: TRBV5-1; D gene: TRBD2; CDR3 protein: CASSSSGRMGNEQFF; CDR3 DNA: TGCGCCAGCAGCTCTAGCGGGAGGATGGGTAATGAGCAGTTCTTC
J gene: TRBJ1-4; clone size: few; V gene: TRBV9; D gene: TRBD1; CDR3 protein: CASSVGPTGSSGEKLFF; CDR3 DNA: TGTGCCAGCAGCGTAGGCCCGACAGGGAGTAGTGGTGAAAAACTGTTTTTT
J gene: TRBJ1-1; clone size: few; V gene: TRBV14; D gene: -; CDR3 protein: CASSQDWNTEAFF; CDR3 DNA: TGTGCCAGCAGCCAAGACTGGAACACTGAAGCTTTCTTT
J gene: TRBJ2-5; clone size: few; V gene: TRBV11-2; D gene: TRBD2; CDR3 protein: CASTPGGAQYF; CDR3 DNA: TGTGCCAGCACCCCGGGAGGGGCCCAGTACTTC
J gene: TRBJ2-1; clone size: -; V gene: TRBV29-1; D gene: -; CDR3 protein: CSVDFDNEQFF; CDR3 DNA: TGCAGCGTTGACTTCGACAATGAGCAGTTCTTC
J gene: TRBJ1-1; clone size: few; V gene: TRBV28; D gene: TRBD1; CDR3 protein: CASSSGGMNTEAFF; CDR3 DNA: TGTGCCAGCAGCTCAGGGGGAATGAACACTGAAGCTTTCTTT
J gene: TRBJ2-3; clone size: few; V gene: TRBV6-6; D gene: TRBD2; CDR3 protein: CASSYSRTSGADTQYF; CDR3 DNA: TGTGCCAGCAGTTACTCGAGGACTAGCGGAGCAGATACGCAGTATTTT
J gene: TRBJ2-1; clone size: few; V gene: TRBV9; D gene: TRBD2; CDR3 protein: CASSEGSGLANEQFF; CDR3 DNA: TGTGCCAGCAGCGAGGGATCGGGACTAGCGAATGAGCAGTTCTTC
J gene: TRBJ2-1; clone size: few; V gene: TRBV7-2; D gene: TRBD2; CDR3 protein: CASSLGRGGYNEQFF; CDR3 DNA: TGTGCCAGCAGCTTAGGGCGCGGGGGGTACAATGAGCAGTTCTTC
J gene: TRBJ1-1; clone size: few; V gene: TRBV6-5; D gene: TRBD1; CDR3 protein: CASRRQGTNTEAFF; CDR3 DNA: TGTGCCAGCAGACGACAGGGGACGAACACTGAAGCTTTCTTT
J gene: TRBJ2-3; clone size: few; V gene: TRBV28; D gene: -; CDR3 protein: CASTDNGGAKNTQYF; CDR3 DNA: TGTGCCAGCACCGACAATGGGGGGGCGAAAAATACGCAGTATTTT
J gene: TRBJ2-7; clone size: -; V gene: TRBV29-1; D gene: TRBD1; CDR3 protein: CSVVRTGTYEQYF; CDR3 DNA: TGCAGCGTTGTCAGGACAGGGACCTACGAGCAGTACTTC
J gene: TRBJ2-1; clone size: few; V gene: TRBV28; D gene: TRBD2; CDR3 protein: CASSLGGGKYNEQFF; CDR3 DNA: TGTGCCAGCAGTTTAGGCGGGGGTAAATACAATGAGCAGTTCTTC
J gene: TRBJ2-3; clone size: -; V gene: TRBV7-2; D gene: TRBD2; CDR3 protein: CASSLVRGRAGDTQYF; CDR3 DNA: TGTGCCAGCAGCTTAGTCCGCGGGAGGGCCGGGGATACGCAGTATTTT
J gene: TRBJ1-5; clone size: -; V gene: TRBV30; D gene: -; CDR3 protein: CAWSFRGFDQPQHF; CDR3 DNA: TGTGCCTGGAGTTTCCGGGGGTTCGATCAGCCCCAGCATTTT
J gene: TRBJ2-1; clone size: few; V gene: TRBV18; D gene: TRBD1; CDR3 protein: CASLPGTGVDEQFF; CDR3 DNA: TGTGCCAGCCTGCCCGGGACAGGGGTGGATGAGCAGTTCTTC
J gene: TRBJ2-1; clone size: few; V gene: TRBV9; D gene: TRBD2; CDR3 protein: CASSVMTSGIGNEQFF; CDR3 DNA: TGTGCCAGCAGCGTCATGACTAGCGGGATAGGCAATGAGCAGTTCTTC
J gene: TRBJ2-7; clone size: -; V gene: TRBV14; D gene: TRBD2; CDR3 protein: CASSQGSGLRTSGNRYEQYF; CDR3 DNA: TGTGCCAGCAGCCAAGGCTCGGGCCTGAGGACTAGCGGGAACCGCTACGAGCAGTACTTC
J gene: TRBJ1-1; clone size: few; V gene: TRBV25-1; D gene: -; CDR3 protein: CASNERRNTEAFF; CDR3 DNA: TGTGCCAGCAATGAGAGAAGGAACACTGAAGCTTTCTTT
J gene: TRBJ1-3; clone size: few; V gene: TRBV7-9; D gene: -; CDR3 protein: CASTEGSGGNTIYF; CDR3 DNA: TGTGCCAGCACCGAGGGATCCGGGGGAAACACCATATATTTT